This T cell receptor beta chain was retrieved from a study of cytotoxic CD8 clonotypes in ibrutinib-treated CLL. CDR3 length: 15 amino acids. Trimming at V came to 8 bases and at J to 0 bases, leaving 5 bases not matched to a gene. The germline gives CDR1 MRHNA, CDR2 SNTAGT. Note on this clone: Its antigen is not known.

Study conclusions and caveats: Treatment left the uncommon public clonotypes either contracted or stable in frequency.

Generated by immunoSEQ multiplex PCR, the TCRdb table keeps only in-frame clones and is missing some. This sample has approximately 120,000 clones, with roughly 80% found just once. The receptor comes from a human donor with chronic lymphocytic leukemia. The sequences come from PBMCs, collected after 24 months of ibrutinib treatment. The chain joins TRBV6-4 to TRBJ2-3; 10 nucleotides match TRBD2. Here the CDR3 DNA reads TGTGCCAGCCGAACTAGCGGGGTGAGCACAGATACGCAGTATTTT. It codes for CASRTSGVSTDTQYF.